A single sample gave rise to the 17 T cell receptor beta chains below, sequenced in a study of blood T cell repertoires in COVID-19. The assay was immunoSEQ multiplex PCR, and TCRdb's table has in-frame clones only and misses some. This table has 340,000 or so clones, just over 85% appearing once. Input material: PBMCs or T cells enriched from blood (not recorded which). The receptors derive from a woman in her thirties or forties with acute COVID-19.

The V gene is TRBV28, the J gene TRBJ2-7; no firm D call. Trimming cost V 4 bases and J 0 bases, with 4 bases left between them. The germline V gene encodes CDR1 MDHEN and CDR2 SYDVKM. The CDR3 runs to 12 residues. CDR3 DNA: TGTGCCAGCAGTTACAACTCCTACGAGCAGTACTTC. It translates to CASSYNSYEQYF.

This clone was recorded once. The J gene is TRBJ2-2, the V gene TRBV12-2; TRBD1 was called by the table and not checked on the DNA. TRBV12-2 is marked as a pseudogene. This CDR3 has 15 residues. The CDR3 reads CASRLRDTRSGELFF. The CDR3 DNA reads TGTGCAAGTCGCCTTCGGGACACTAGGTCCGGGGAGCTGTTTTTT.

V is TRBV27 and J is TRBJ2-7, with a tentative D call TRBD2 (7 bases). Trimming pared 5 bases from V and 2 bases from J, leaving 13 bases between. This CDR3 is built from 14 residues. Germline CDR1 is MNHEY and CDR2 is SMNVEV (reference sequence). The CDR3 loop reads CASSPEGGTYEQYF. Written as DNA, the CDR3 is TGTGCCAGCAGTCCTGAGGGGGGGACCTACGAGCAGTACTTC.

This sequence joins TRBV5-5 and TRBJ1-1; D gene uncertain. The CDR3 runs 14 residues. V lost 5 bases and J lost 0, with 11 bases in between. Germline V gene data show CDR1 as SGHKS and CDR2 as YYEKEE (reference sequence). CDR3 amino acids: CASSSWAVNTEAFF. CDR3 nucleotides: TGTGCCAGCAGTTCCTGGGCAGTGAACACTGAAGCTTTCTTT.

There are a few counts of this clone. For the CDR3, the DNA is TGTGCCAGTAGCTTCCCGGGGATCGGGCAGCCCCAGCATTTT. Translation: CASSFPGIGQPQHF. The chain employs TRBV19 and TRBJ1-5, with D unresolved. The germline CDR1 and CDR2 sequences are LNHDA and SQIVND (reference sequence). This CDR3 has 14 amino acids. Trimming took 6 bases from V and 7 from J, leaving 16 bases between them.

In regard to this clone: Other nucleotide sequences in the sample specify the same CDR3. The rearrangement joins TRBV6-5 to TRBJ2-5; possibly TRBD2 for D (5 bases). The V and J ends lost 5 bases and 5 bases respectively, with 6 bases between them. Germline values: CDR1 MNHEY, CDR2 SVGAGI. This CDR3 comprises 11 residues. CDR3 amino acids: CASSTRETQYF. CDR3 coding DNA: TGTGCCAGCAGTACTAGGGAGACCCAGTACTTC.

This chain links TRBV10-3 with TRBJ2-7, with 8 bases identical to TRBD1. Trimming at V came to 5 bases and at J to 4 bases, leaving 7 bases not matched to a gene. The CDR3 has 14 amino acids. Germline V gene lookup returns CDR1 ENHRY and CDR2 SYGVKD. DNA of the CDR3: TGTGCCATCAGTCGGACAGGGCAAAATTACGAGCAGTACTTC. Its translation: CAISRTGQNYEQYF.

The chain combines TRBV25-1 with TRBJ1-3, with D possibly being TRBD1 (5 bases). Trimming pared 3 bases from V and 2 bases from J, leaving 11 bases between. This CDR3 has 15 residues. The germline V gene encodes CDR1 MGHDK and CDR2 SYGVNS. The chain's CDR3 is CASSDIQGPGNTIYF. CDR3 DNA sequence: TGTGCCAGCAGTGATATCCAGGGCCCTGGAAACACCATATATTTT.

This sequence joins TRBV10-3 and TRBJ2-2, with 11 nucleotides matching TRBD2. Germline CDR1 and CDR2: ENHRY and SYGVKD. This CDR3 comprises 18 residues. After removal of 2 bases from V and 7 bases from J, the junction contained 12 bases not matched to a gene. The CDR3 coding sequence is TGTGCCATCAGTGAGGGACTAGCGGGTCTCTCACTTAGCGGGGAGCTGTTTTTT. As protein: CAISEGLAGLSLSGELFF.

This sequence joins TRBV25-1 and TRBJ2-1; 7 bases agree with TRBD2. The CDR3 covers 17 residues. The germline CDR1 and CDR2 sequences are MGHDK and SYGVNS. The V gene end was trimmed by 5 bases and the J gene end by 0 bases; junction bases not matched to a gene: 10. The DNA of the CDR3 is TGTGCCAGCAGTAACCCGGTGCGGGGGAGCTCCTACAATGAGCAGTTCTTC. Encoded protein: CASSNPVRGSSYNEQFF.

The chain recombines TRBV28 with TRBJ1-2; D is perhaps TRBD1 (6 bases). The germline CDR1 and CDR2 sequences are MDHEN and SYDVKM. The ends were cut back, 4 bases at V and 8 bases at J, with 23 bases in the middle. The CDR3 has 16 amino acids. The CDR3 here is CASSSPGVQGGEGYTF. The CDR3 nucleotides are TGTGCCAGCAGTTCTCCCGGGGTACAGGGCGGCGAGGGCTACACCTTC.

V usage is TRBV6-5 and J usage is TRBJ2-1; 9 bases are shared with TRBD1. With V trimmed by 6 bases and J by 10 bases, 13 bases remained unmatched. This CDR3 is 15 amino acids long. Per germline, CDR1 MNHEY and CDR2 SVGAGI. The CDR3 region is CASRRQGGWAEEQFF. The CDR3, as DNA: TGTGCCAGCAGACGACAGGGGGGGTGGGCAGAAGAGCAGTTCTTC.

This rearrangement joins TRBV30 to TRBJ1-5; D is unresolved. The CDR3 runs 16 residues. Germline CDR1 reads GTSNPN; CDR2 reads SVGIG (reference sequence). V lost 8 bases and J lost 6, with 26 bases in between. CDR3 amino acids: CARNLADKPPVQPQHF. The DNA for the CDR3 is TGTGCCCGCAACCTGGCCGACAAGCCCCCTGTTCAGCCCCAGCATTTT.

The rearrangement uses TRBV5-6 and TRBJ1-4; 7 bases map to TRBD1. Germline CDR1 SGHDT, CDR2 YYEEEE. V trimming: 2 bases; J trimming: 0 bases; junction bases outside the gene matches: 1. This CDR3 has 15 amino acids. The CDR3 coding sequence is TGTGCCAGCAGCTTCGGGACAGCAACTAATGAAAAACTGTTTTTT. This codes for CASSFGTATNEKLFF. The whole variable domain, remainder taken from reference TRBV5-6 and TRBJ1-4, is DAGVTQSPTHLIKTRGQQVTLRCSPKSGHDTVSWYQQALGQGPQFIFQYYEEEERQRGNFPDRFSGHQFPNYSSELNVNALLLGDSALYLCASSFGTATNEKLFFGSGTQLSVL.

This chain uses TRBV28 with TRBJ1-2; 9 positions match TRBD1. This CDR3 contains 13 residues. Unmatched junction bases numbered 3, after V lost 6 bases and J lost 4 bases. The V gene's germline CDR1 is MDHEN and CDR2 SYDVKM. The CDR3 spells CASRDRGFYGYTF. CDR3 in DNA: TGTGCCAGCAGGGACAGGGGCTTCTATGGCTACACCTTC.

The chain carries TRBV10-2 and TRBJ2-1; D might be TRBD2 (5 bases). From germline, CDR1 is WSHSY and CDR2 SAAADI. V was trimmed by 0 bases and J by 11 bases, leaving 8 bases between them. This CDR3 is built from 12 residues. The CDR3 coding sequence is TGCGCCAGCAGTGAGTCGCGGGTCAAGCAGTTCTTC. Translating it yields CASSESRVKQFF.

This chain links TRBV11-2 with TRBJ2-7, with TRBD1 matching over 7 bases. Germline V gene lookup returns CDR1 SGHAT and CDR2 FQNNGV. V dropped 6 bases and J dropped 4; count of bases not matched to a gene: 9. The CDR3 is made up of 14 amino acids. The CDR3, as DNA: TGTGCCAGCAGTAACGACAGGGTAGGGTACGAGCAGTACTTC. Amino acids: CASSNDRVGYEQYF.